The rows below give T cell receptor beta chains drawn from one sample of a study of CD8 T cells in ankylosing spondylitis. TCRdb recomputed calls from the 5' RACE reads with MiXCR, one row per CDR3 protein. Seen here are some 800,000 distinct CDR3 sequences, approximately 10% observed once, and the top ten hold just over 0.5%. Sequenced material: blood, either unsorted or a sorted T cell fraction (not recorded which). The source is a male donor with ankylosing spondylitis. Each CDR3 is given with its conserved first and last residue. The D gene is left open where the match is weak. Only some rows state a clone size, as once, few, many or a class for expanded clones.

clone_size d_call cdr3_length j_call v_call cdr3_aa cdr3_nt
. TRBD2 17 TRBJ2-3 TRBV2 CASSERASGGRADTQYF TGTGCCAGCAGTGAAAGGGCTAGCGGGGGCCGGGCAGATACGCAGTATTTT
few TRBD1 16 TRBJ1-3 TRBV6-5 CASSYVPGGTRNTIYF TGTGCCAGCAGTTACGTTCCAGGGGGCACGCGAAACACCATATATTTT
many . 13 TRBJ2-5 TRBV29-1 CSVDSGLRETQYF TGCAGCGTTGACTCGGGCCTTCGAGAGACCCAGTACTTC
few . 14 TRBJ2-5 TRBV5-1 CASSLVPTQETQYF TGCGCCAGCAGCTTGGTTCCCACCCAAGAGACCCAGTACTTC
. . 15 TRBJ2-1 TRBV7-2 CASSFQVSSYNEQFF TGTGCCAGCAGCTTTCAGGTTTCATCCTACAATGAGCAGTTCTTC
few . 13 TRBJ2-7 TRBV14 CASSQMPGSEQYF TGTGCCAGCAGCCAAATGCCGGGGAGCGAGCAGTACTTC
. TRBD1 16 TRBJ1-2 TRBV7-2 CASSLGLGQGRYGYTF TGTGCCAGCAGCTTAGGATTAGGACAGGGACGCTATGGCTACACCTTC
few . 16 TRBJ1-2 TRBV6-1 CASITGGDIPSYGYTF TGTGCCAGCATCACCGGGGGAGACATTCCTAGCTATGGCTACACCTTC
. . 13 TRBJ2-5 TRBV29-1 CSVGLGWQETQYF TGCAGCGTGGGCCTTGGGTGGCAAGAGACCCAGTACTTC
few . 11 TRBJ1-5 TRBV19 CASREDGAQHF TGTGCCAGTAGGGAGGATGGAGCCCAGCATTTT
many . 12 TRBJ2-7 TRBV28 CATTEGSYEQYF TGTGCCACCACGGAGGGCTCCTACGAGCAGTACTTC
. . 15 TRBJ2-7 TRBV6-1 CASSGRQGASYEQYF TGTGCCAGCAGCGGCAGGCAGGGCGCGTCCTACGAGCAGTACTTC
. . 19 TRBJ2-3 TRBV11-2 CASSLGFPRTGPPTDTQYF TGTGCCAGCAGCTTAGGTTTTCCACGCACCGGGCCACCCACAGATACGCAGTATTTT
. . 14 TRBJ1-2 TRBV20-1 CSARWQEVNYGYTF TGCAGTGCTAGGTGGCAGGAAGTTAACTATGGCTACACCTTC
few TRBD1 16 TRBJ2-1 TRBV20-1 CSARVTQGAYYNEQFF TGCAGTGCTAGAGTTACACAGGGGGCCTACTACAATGAGCAGTTCTTC
few . 15 TRBJ2-1 TRBV5-1 CASSLFLDSNNEQFF TGCGCCAGCAGCTTGTTTCTTGACAGCAACAATGAGCAGTTCTTC
. . 13 TRBJ2-3 TRBV7-3 CASSFWDTDTQYF TGTGCCAGCAGCTTTTGGGACACAGATACGCAGTATTTT
. TRBD2 14 TRBJ2-5 TRBV18 CASSLRGRAETQYF TGTGCCAGCTCACTTCGCGGGAGGGCAGAGACCCAGTACTTC
few . 13 TRBJ2-2 TRBV2 CASNRDITGELFF TGTGCCAGCAATCGGGACATCACCGGGGAGCTGTTTTTT
. . 15 TRBJ2-7 TRBV20-1 CSARDPRGAAYEQYF TGCAGTGCTAGAGATCCCCGGGGAGCTGCCTACGAGCAGTACTTC
. . 13 TRBJ2-3 TRBV19 CASRTASTDTQYF TGTGCCAGTCGGACCGCTAGCACAGATACGCAGTATTTT
. . 14 TRBJ2-3 TRBV6-1 CASSPTTGPDTQYF TGTGCCAGCAGCCCCACGACCGGGCCAGATACGCAGTATTTT
. . 14 TRBJ1-4 TRBV29-1 CSVARDLRDEKLFF TGCAGCGTTGCTCGGGACCTTAGGGATGAAAAACTGTTTTTT
. . 12 TRBJ2-7 TRBV20-1 CSARDYRAEQYF TGCAGTGCTAGAGATTATCGGGCCGAGCAGTACTTC
few . 14 TRBJ1-2 TRBV5-4 CASSLRRIAAGYTF TGTGCCAGCAGCTTGCGTCGGATCGCCGCGGGCTACACCTTC
few TRBD2 14 TRBJ2-7 TRBV20-1 CSASGSGGTYEQYF TGCAGTGCCTCTGGTAGCGGGGGGACTTACGAGCAGTACTTC
many . 16 TRBJ2-7 TRBV4-3 CASSQDYPARAYEQYF TGCGCCAGCAGCCAAGATTACCCTGCCAGGGCCTACGAGCAGTACTTC
. . 13 TRBJ2-1 TRBV11-2 CASSLVPGLEQFF TGTGCCAGCAGCTTAGTTCCTGGACTAGAGCAGTTCTTC
many . 13 TRBJ1-1 TRBV7-2 CASSYRRGTEAFF TGTGCCAGCAGCTATCGCAGGGGCACTGAAGCTTTCTTT
. . 14 TRBJ1-1 TRBV20-1 CSARKEWLNTEAFF TGCAGTGCTAGAAAGGAGTGGTTAAACACTGAAGCTTTCTTT
. TRBD1 14 TRBJ2-7 TRBV20-1 CSAEGTGVSDEQYF TGCAGTGCTGAAGGGACAGGAGTGTCGGACGAGCAGTACTTC
. TRBD1 17 TRBJ2-3 TRBV7-8 CASSTHRDSVFTDTQYF TGTGCCAGCAGCACCCATAGGGACAGTGTCTTCACAGATACGCAGTATTTT
few . 15 TRBJ2-2 TRBV18 CASSPQSPGAGELFF TGTGCCAGCTCACCACAGAGCCCAGGGGCCGGGGAGCTGTTTTTT
few . 13 TRBJ2-1 TRBV29-1 CSVLKTDYNEQFF TGCAGCGTTCTTAAGACAGATTACAATGAGCAGTTCTTC
. TRBD1 15 TRBJ2-7 TRBV28 CASNPRGTGGLEQYF TGTGCCAGCAATCCCCGCGGGACAGGGGGCCTCGAGCAGTACTTC
. . 13 TRBJ1-2 TRBV20-1 CSATPRREYGYTF TGCAGTGCGACGCCGAGGCGAGAATATGGCTACACCTTC
. TRBD1 15 TRBJ1-2 TRBV4-3 CASSQARTGRFGYTF TGCGCCAGCAGCCAGGCCCGGACAGGGCGGTTTGGCTACACCTTC
many TRBD2 16 TRBJ2-3 TRBV5-1 CASSLAMTSGGDTQYF TGCGCCAGCAGCTTGGCCATGACTAGCGGGGGTGATACGCAGTATTTT
. . 14 TRBJ2-7 TRBV5-1 CASSPVEEVYEQYF TGCGCCAGCAGCCCAGTTGAAGAGGTCTACGAGCAGTACTTC
few . 13 TRBJ2-2 TRBV6-1 CASTQMWAGELFF TGTGCCAGCACCCAAATGTGGGCCGGGGAGCTGTTTTTT
. . 15 TRBJ2-3 TRBV20-1 CSAREHIGATDTQYF TGCAGTGCTAGAGAACACATCGGGGCTACAGATACGCAGTATTTT
few TRBD1 17 TRBJ2-1 TRBV7-2 CASSVRTGGLSYNEQFF TGTGCCAGCAGCGTGAGGACAGGGGGCCTATCCTACAATGAGCAGTTCTTC
. . 14 TRBJ1-6 TRBV10-3 CAISEGTADSPLHF TGTGCCATCAGTGAAGGGACGGCGGATTCACCCCTCCACTTT
. TRBD1 16 TRBJ2-5 TRBV5-1 CASSAGQGARQETQYF TGCGCCAGCAGCGCCGGACAGGGGGCCCGCCAAGAGACCCAGTACTTC
. . 14 TRBJ2-5 TRBV7-6 CASSAQGFQETQYF TGTGCCAGCAGCGCCCAGGGATTCCAAGAGACCCAGTACTTC
few . 11 TRBJ2-7 TRBV20-1 CSARGFNEQYF TGCAGTGCCAGGGGTTTCAACGAGCAGTACTTC
few . 15 TRBJ2-4 TRBV10-3 CAIRATSGSENIQYF TGTGCCATCAGGGCGACATCTGGGTCTGAAAACATTCAGTACTTC
. . 16 TRBJ2-1 TRBV7-2 CASSPSAGSSSNEQFF TGTGCCAGCAGCCCTTCGGCGGGATCCAGCTCCAATGAGCAGTTCTTC
many TRBD2 12 TRBJ2-5 TRBV29-1 CSGGLAAETQYF TGCAGCGGGGGACTAGCGGCTGAGACCCAGTACTTC
. . 12 TRBJ1-5 TRBV28 CASSLFGQPQHF TGTGCCAGCAGTTTATTCGGGCAGCCCCAGCATTTT
. . 15 TRBJ1-2 TRBV5-1 CASSHRAGGDYGYTF TGCGCCAGCAGCCACCGAGCGGGGGGCGACTATGGCTACACCTTC
. TRBD2 16 TRBJ2-3 TRBV7-9 CASSLASGLGSDTQYF TGTGCCAGCAGCTTGGCTAGCGGGTTAGGTTCGGATACGCAGTATTTT
. . 14 TRBJ2-3 TRBV18 CASSPPGPTDTQYF TGTGCCAGCTCACCCCCCGGACCAACAGATACGCAGTATTTT